The 7 T cell receptor beta chains given below trace back to one sample, sequenced in a study of shared clonotypes between healthy human individuals. Sequenced by immunoSEQ multiplex PCR; TCRdb stores in-frame clones only, minus some. The repertoire holds roughly 2.5 million clones, with around 90% as singletons. Sequencing used naive CD4+ T cells sorted from blood. Subset: CD45RA+ positively selected. The receptor set was obtained from a man aged 18-30 years in good health.

This clone was recorded only once. V and J are TRBV5-6 and TRBJ1-2; 7 bases match TRBD1. The CDR3 runs 17 residues. Germline V gene lookup returns CDR1 SGHDT and CDR2 YYEEEE. The junction had 16 bases not matched to a gene; V was cut back by 4 bases and J by 4 bases. The CDR3 region has the DNA TGTGCCAGCAGCCTACCAGGGGGGGTATTTCTAGGCTATGGCTACACCTTC. This encodes CASSLPGGVFLGYGYTF.

The rearrangement links TRBV14 to TRBJ1-2; D not certain. Between the trimmed V and J ends, which lost 0 bases and 3 bases, there was a span of 8 bases. Per germline, CDR1 SGHDN and CDR2 FVKESK. This CDR3 is built from 14 residues. CDR3: CASSQDRTYYGYTF. In DNA, the CDR3 is TGTGCCAGCAGCCAAGATCGGACGTACTATGGCTACACCTTC.

This chain connects TRBV18 to TRBJ2-1, with TRBD2 matching 12 bases. The CDR3 runs 15 residues. Germline V lookup: CDR1 KGHSH, CDR2 LQKENI. With 6 bases clipped from V and 6 bases from J, the junction kept 6 bases outside the gene matches. In nucleotides, the CDR3 is TGTGCCAGCTCCCGAGGACTAGCGGGGCTCAATGAGCAGTTCTTC. This gives the protein CASSRGLAGLNEQFF.

This clone was seen a handful of times. V and J are TRBV13 and TRBJ1-1; no firm D call. CDR1 and CDR2 from the germline V gene are PRHDT and FYEKMQ (reference sequence). CDR3 length: 13 residues. V shed 6 bases and J shed 3 bases, with 11 bases lying between them. The CDR3 here is CASRPFGDTEAFF. The CDR3 nucleotides read TGTGCCAGCAGGCCATTTGGGGACACTGAAGCTTTCTTT. The complete variable domain, with remaining parts taken from reference TRBV13 and TRBJ1-1, reads AAGVIQSPRHLIKEKRETATLKCYPIPRHDTVYWYQQGPGQDPQFLISFYEKMQSDKGSIPDRFSAQQFSDYHSELNMSSLELGDSALYFCASRPFGDTEAFFGQGTRLTVV.

The CDR3 loop reads CASSEGRDSRDEQYF. CDR3 nucleotides: TGTGCCAGCAGTGAAGGCCGGGACAGCAGAGACGAGCAGTACTTC. The chain uses TRBV6-1 and TRBJ2-7; 7 bases fit TRBD1. Trimming took 1 base from V and 5 from J; bases not matched to a gene: 8. This CDR3 is 15 amino acids long. CDR1 is MNHNS, CDR2 SASEGT, per germline.

The chain combines TRBV5-1 with TRBJ2-2, with 10 bases lining up with TRBD2. Trimming removed 3 bases from V and 7 bases from J; junction bases left unmatched: 9. The CDR3 is 16 residues long. Germline CDR1 is SGHRS and CDR2 is YFSETQ. CDR3 bases: TGCGCCAGCAGCTCGTCCGGGACTAGCGTTTTCGGGGAGCTGTTTTTT. Amino acids: CASSSSGTSVFGELFF.

About this clone: The sample carries other DNA sequences with the same CDR3. This sequence joins TRBV6-1 and TRBJ2-5; D is unresolved. V was trimmed by 3 bases and J by 4 bases, leaving 9 bases between them. The CDR3 is 13 residues long. CDR1 is MNHNS and CDR2 is SASEGT in the germline V gene. CDR3 coding DNA: TGTGCCAGCAGTGATAGGGTCCCAGAGACCCAGTACTTC. Its translation: CASSDRVPETQYF.